Listed below are T cell receptor beta chains from one sample, sequenced in a study of blood T cell repertoires in COVID-19. Generated by immunoSEQ multiplex PCR, the TCRdb table keeps only in-frame clones and is missing some. The sample has approximately 100,000 clones, about 80% seen once. Sequenced: peripheral blood. These receptors were obtained from a man aged 55-75 years with acute or convalescent COVID-19. Each CDR3 is given with its conserved first and last residue. A D gene is named only where the DNA matches it firmly. The size field is filled for only some rows; it gives once, few, many or a size class.

clone size	J gene	D gene	V gene	CDR3 protein	CDR3 DNA
few	TRBJ2-1	TRBD2	TRBV7-8	CASSLAARAGDSYNEQFF	TGTGCCAGCAGCTTAGCGGCTCGAGCGGGGGATTCCTACAATGAGCAGTTCTTC
NA	TRBJ2-7	TRBD2	TRBV29-1	CSAVLAGEFYEQYF	TGCAGCGCCGTTTTAGCGGGGGAGTTCTACGAGCAGTACTTC
NA	TRBJ1-4	TRBD1	TRBV9	CASSESWTGAVNEKLFF	TGTGCCAGCAGCGAATCTTGGACAGGCGCAGTAAATGAAAAACTGTTTTTT
once	TRBJ1-6	TRBD1	TRBV4-3	CASSQDRADRGISNSPLHF	TGCGCCAGCAGCCAAGATCGGGCGGACAGGGGGATTTCCAATTCACCCCTCCACTTT
NA	TRBJ1-6	TRBD1	TRBV9	CASSRTGSPLHF	TGTGCCAGCAGTCGGACAGGTTCACCCCTCCACTTT
NA	TRBJ1-2	NA	TRBV10-3	CAAQGGAFDDYTF	TGTGCCGCCCAGGGCGGGGCATTCGATGACTACACCTTC
NA	TRBJ1-6	TRBD1	TRBV5-1	CASSSTGIENSPLHF	TGCGCCAGCAGCTCGACAGGGATCGAGAATTCACCCCTCCACTTT
NA	TRBJ2-3	TRBD2	TRBV9	CASSVEGGSGTDTQYF	TGTGCCAGCAGCGTAGAGGGAGGGTCCGGCACAGATACGCAGTATTTT
NA	TRBJ2-1	TRBD2	TRBV4-3	CASSHTLTQRGPSDEQFF	TGCGCCAGCAGCCACACTTTAACGCAGCGGGGGCCAAGTGATGAGCAGTTCTTC
NA	TRBJ2-2	TRBD2	TRBV11-3	CASSLAGLAGGPSVTGELFF	TGTGCCAGCAGCTTAGCGGGACTAGCGGGGGGGCCTTCGGTCACCGGGGAGCTGTTTTTT
NA	TRBJ2-3	TRBD1	TRBV10-3	CAISEPGQSTDTQYF	TGTGCCATCAGTGAGCCGGGACAGAGCACAGATACGCAGTATTTT
NA	TRBJ2-5	TRBD2	TRBV2	CASSEALRGGLRETQYF	TGTGCCAGCAGTGAAGCGCTTCGCGGGGGGCTCAGAGAGACCCAGTACTTC
once	TRBJ1-1	NA	TRBV6-5	CASSYTGQWVEAFF	TGTGCCAGCAGTTACACCGGACAATGGGTTGAAGCTTTCTTT
NA	TRBJ1-1	TRBD1	TRBV20-1	CSASGGDREEGTEAFF	TGCAGTGCTAGTGGGGGAGACAGGGAAGAGGGCACTGAAGCTTTCTTT
NA	TRBJ2-1	TRBD2	TRBV30	CAWSPGGAAEQFF	TGTGCCTGGAGCCCCGGGGGGGCAGCCGAGCAGTTCTTC
NA	TRBJ2-1	TRBD1	TRBV30	CAWSRGLGQGYNEQFF	TGTGCCTGGAGTAGAGGTTTGGGACAGGGGTACAATGAGCAGTTCTTC
NA	TRBJ1-5	TRBD1	TRBV7-9	CASSLTARGDQPQHF	TGTGCCAGCAGCTTAACGGCCAGGGGGGACCAGCCCCAGCATTTT
NA	TRBJ1-1	TRBD1	TRBV19	CASSIQGGTNTEAFF	TGTGCCAGTAGTATCCAGGGGGGTACGAACACTGAAGCTTTCTTT
NA	TRBJ1-1	NA	TRBV12-5	CASGLGRGGTEAFF	TGTGCTAGTGGTTTGGGTCGGGGGGGAACTGAAGCTTTCTTT
NA	TRBJ1-4	TRBD1	TRBV18	CASSPQGQGTNEKLFF	TGTGCCAGCTCACCCCAGGGACAGGGTACTAATGAAAAACTGTTTTTT
NA	TRBJ2-6	NA	TRBV5-1	CASSSMSSGANVLTF	TGCGCCAGCAGCTCGATGAGCTCTGGGGCCAACGTCCTGACTTTC
NA	TRBJ1-2	NA	TRBV5-4	CASSSHRALNYGYTF	TGTGCCAGCAGCTCGCACAGGGCCCTTAACTATGGCTACACCTTC
NA	TRBJ2-3	TRBD2	TRBV24-1	CATSDPLAGGPDTQYF	TGTGCCACCAGTGACCCACTAGCGGGGGGGCCAGATACGCAGTATTTT
NA	TRBJ1-3	TRBD1	TRBV10-3	CAISPNRGLKNTIYF	TGTGCCATCAGCCCAAACAGGGGGCTTAAAAACACCATATATTTT
NA	TRBJ1-1	NA	TRBV3-1/TRBV3-2	CASSQTGTYNTEAFF	TGTGCCAGCAGCCAAACCGGGACATACAACACTGAAGCTTTCTTT
NA	TRBJ1-2	NA	TRBV10-1	CASSDRAGDGYTF	TGCGCCAGCAGTGACCGGGCAGGGGACGGCTACACCTTC
NA	TRBJ1-2	NA	TRBV27	CASTRTSGDNGYTF	TGTGCCAGCACTCGGACGTCTGGGGACAACGGCTACACCTTC
NA	TRBJ1-5	NA	TRBV28	CASSLTRGLGQPQHF	TGTGCCAGCAGTTTAACTCGGGGATTGGGGCAGCCCCAGCATTTT
NA	TRBJ1-2	TRBD1	TRBV27	CASSLSLGQGDGYTF	TGTGCCAGCAGTTTATCCCTTGGACAGGGGGATGGCTACACCTTC
NA	TRBJ1-1	NA	TRBV6-5	CASTQRLGTEAFF	TGTGCCAGCACCCAGCGCTTGGGCACTGAAGCTTTCTTT
NA	TRBJ1-1	NA	TRBV12-3/TRBV12-4	CASTLDRYTEAFF	TGTGCCAGCACCCTGGACAGATACACTGAAGCTTTCTTT
NA	TRBJ1-6	NA	TRBV3-1/TRBV3-2	CASSQGLREGNSPLHF	TGTGCCAGCAGCCAAGGCCTCCGCGAGGGTAATTCACCCCTCCACTTT
NA	TRBJ2-7	NA	TRBV11-1	CASSPQGSSYEQYF	TGTGCCAGCAGCCCTCAGGGGAGCTCCTACGAGCAGTACTTC
NA	TRBJ1-5	NA	TRBV10-3	CAISGTGQVHQPQHF	TGTGCCATCAGTGGAACGGGACAAGTTCATCAGCCCCAGCATTTT
NA	TRBJ1-4	NA	TRBV7-8	CASSTLSGGNEKLFF	TGTGCCAGCAGTACCCTGTCGGGGGGGAATGAAAAACTGTTTTTT
NA	TRBJ2-1	TRBD2	TRBV2	CASRGLALGEQFF	TGTGCCAGCAGGGGACTAGCCCTCGGTGAGCAGTTCTTC
NA	TRBJ2-5	NA	TRBV5-4	CASSLFRQETQYF	TGTGCCAGCAGCTTGTTTCGGCAAGAGACCCAGTACTTC
NA	TRBJ1-5	TRBD1	TRBV2	CASSTDRNQPQHF	TGTGCCAGCAGTACGGACAGGAATCAGCCCCAGCATTTT
NA	TRBJ2-5	NA	TRBV5-1	CASSLAGQGYRETQYF	TGCGCCAGCAGCTTGGCTGGGCAGGGCTATAGGGAGACCCAGTACTTC
NA	TRBJ2-1	TRBD2	TRBV27	CASSPLAGVGYEQFF	TGTGCCAGCAGTCCCCTAGCGGGGGTAGGCTATGAGCAGTTCTTC
NA	TRBJ1-1	TRBD1	TRBV18	CASTTGANTEAFF	TGTGCCAGCACGACAGGGGCGAACACTGAAGCTTTCTTT
NA	TRBJ1-3	NA	TRBV11-2	CASSPRWRRSSGNTIYF	TGTGCCAGCAGCCCTAGATGGAGGCGAAGCTCTGGAAACACCATATATTTT
NA	TRBJ1-2	NA	TRBV5-3	CARSGRHGAHDGYTF	TGTGCCAGAAGCGGGAGGCACGGGGCCCACGATGGCTACACCTTC
NA	TRBJ2-6	TRBD1	TRBV5-1	CASSVSRDRGHLVLTF	TGCGCCAGCAGCGTGTCCCGGGACAGGGGACACCTTGTCCTGACTTTC
few	TRBJ1-2	TRBD1	TRBV3-1/TRBV3-2	CASSQAGTGGHGYTF	TGTGCCAGCAGCCAAGCCGGGACAGGGGGACATGGCTACACCTTC
NA	TRBJ2-7	TRBD1	TRBV6-5	CASSTGTGYEQYF	TGTGCCAGCAGCACCGGGACAGGCTACGAGCAGTACTTC
NA	TRBJ1-4	NA	TRBV9	CASTLGPGTTNEKLFF	TGTGCCAGCACCTTGGGGCCAGGTACAACTAATGAAAAACTGTTTTTT
NA	TRBJ2-7	NA	TRBV5-1	CASSVALGGKDNYEQYF	TGCGCCAGCAGCGTAGCCCTTGGGGGGAAAGATAACTACGAGCAGTACTTC
once	TRBJ2-3	TRBD1	TRBV6-6	CASSQGADTQYF	TGTGCCAGCAGTCAGGGGGCTGATACGCAGTATTTT
NA	TRBJ2-3	TRBD2	TRBV12-5	CASGYRSGLAGGSTDTQYF	TGTGCTAGTGGTTACCGTTCGGGGCTAGCGGGGGGGAGCACAGATACGCAGTATTTT
NA	TRBJ1-2	NA	TRBV10-3	CAISRLEGYTF	TGTGCCATCAGTCGCTTGGAGGGCTACACCTTC
NA	TRBJ1-3	NA	TRBV19	CASRFETAGNTIYF	TGTGCCAGTCGCTTTGAGACAGCTGGAAACACCATATATTTT
NA	TRBJ2-4	NA	TRBV27	CASGLAKNIQYF	TGTGCCAGCGGACTAGCCAAAAACATTCAGTACTTC
few	TRBJ2-7	TRBD1	TRBV19	CASSIQTGVPYEQYF	TGTGCCAGTAGTATTCAAACAGGGGTACCCTACGAGCAGTACTTC
NA	TRBJ2-6	NA	TRBV6-1	CASSEALGVGLGANVLTF	TGTGCCAGCAGTGAAGCGTTGGGCGTCGGCCTGGGGGCCAACGTCCTGACTTTC